This T cell receptor (beta chain) appears in the sequencing data of a study of regulatory T cells in long-lasting Graves disease. General study findings and limits: Favoring TRBV28, TRBJ1-2 and TRBJ2-5 was a feature seen in persistent disease.

Germline values: CDR1 SGDLS, CDR2 YYNGEE. This CDR3 is built from 14 residues. V was shortened by 4 bases and J by 7 bases, with 14 bases between the two germline ends. The time point denotes: newly diagnosed GD, antithyroid drugs for less than 3 months. The TCR library used RNA extracted from PBMCs. Investigators prepared the TCR beta libraries by applying iRepertoire HTBI primers and Arm-PCR of CDR3 regions. Via MiXCR, TCRdb re-called the multiplex PCR reads, giving one row per CDR3 protein. Altogether approximately 400,000 distinct CDR3 sequences are present, just under 15% being singletons, with the ten largest covering approximately 15%. Worth noting for this clonotype: Its antigen is currently unknown.

These same data were also listed under a study on T cells in Graves' hyperthyroidism and ophthalmopathy.

The material sequenced was peripheral blood mononuclear cells (PBMCs), taken at new diagnosis, from a patient treated with antithyroid drugs. The rearrangement links TRBV9 to TRBJ2-2; D is undetermined. This receptor was obtained from a woman aged 25-40 years with Graves disease. CDR3 protein: CASSFRVGGGELFF. The CDR3 nucleotides are TGTGCCAGCAGCTTCCGAGTGGGCGGCGGGGAGCTGTTTTTT.